This paragraph covers one TCR beta chain sequence. The clone's antigen remains unknown. One base away there is no much larger clone; base qualities are not given. The entry originates in a study of Ad26.COV2.S vaccination and SARS-CoV-2 variants (TCRdb year 2021). For context, the study as a whole: Vaccine-arm donors were drawn from COV1001, a multicentre, randomized, double-blind, placebo-controlled phase I-IIa trial of Ad26.COV2.S in healthy adults. A total of roughly 32 samples were included in the TCR-sequenced set, comprising about 20 Ad26.COV2.S vaccine recipients, 5 placebo recipients and 8 SARS-CoV-2 convalescent individuals. TCRbeta repertoire sequencing served as the tool for gauging how specific and how broad the SARS-CoV-2-reactive T cell receptors were following Ad26.COV2.S vaccination. Investigators did not know the trial group allocation while performing experiments and assessing outcomes. Trial participants were randomized into five groups of five, in which low-dose or high-dose Ad26.COV2.S was given once or twice, or placebo was given on both occasions. Ad26.COV2.S was given intramuscularly at 5x10^10 or 1x10^11 viral particles, as a single shot or as two shots 56 days apart. Study-level results and caveats: Spike-specific TCR breadth was higher in Ad26.COV2.S recipients than in placebo recipients (P = 0.0014). Vaccine and placebo recipients had similar non-spike TCR breadth, a finding consistent with the vaccine containing only spike. Substantial breadth of spike-specific CD8+ and CD4+ T cell responses was reported after vaccination. The study was not powered to compare responses between vaccine doses or regimens. The authors noted that total T cell responses may have been underestimated by the TCR breadth and depth analyses.

The immunoSEQ Assay was the method used to sequence TCRbeta CDR3 regions. After extraction, genomic DNA underwent amplification by bias-controlled multiplex PCR, followed by high-throughput sequencing. As for how the authors treated the data: To quantify the absolute abundance of every unique TCRbeta CDR3 region, sequences were collapsed and filtered. T cell fraction was estimated by normalization of TCRbeta template counts to usable DNA, with usable DNA being measured through amplification of reference genes present in all nucleated cells. Repertoire TCRs were annotated as SARS-CoV-2-specific when V gene, CDR3 amino acid sequence and J gene were exactly matched to a known reactive TCR set. The reference SARS-CoV-2 TCR set came from MIRA and was filtered for enrichment in COVID-19-positive ImmuneCODE repertoires, removing public or cross-reactive TCRs. Using the MIRA antigens, annotated TCRs were further analysed by specific ORF or by position within an ORF. Depth was the summed frequency of annotated unique rearrangements, while breadth was defined as annotated unique rearrangements over total unique productive rearrangements. TCR breadth was compared between groups using two-sided Wilcoxon rank-sum tests. This immuneACCESS table, as held by TCRdb, lists in-frame sequences with V and J called but not all clones. Of the missing ones, under half trace to an unresolved V gene in checked studies; the others have no known cause. The DNA was the basis for D and trimming; V, J and clone size are from that table. In all, the sample holds hundreds of thousands of clones, and 85% to 90% of those were seen once. The top ten constitute just over 2.5% of the sample.

V ends up 5 bases short and J 6 bases short, with an unmatched junction base count of 7. Per the germline V gene, SGHVS is the CDR1 and FQNEAQ is the CDR2. The CDR3 runs 14 residues from the cysteine to the phenylalanine. Only the CDR3 portion is preserved as DNA: 42 bases, with reading frame beginning at the first base. What this sample's treatment or condition label stands for: about 20 received Ad26.COV2.S at low or high dose, single or two shots; roughly five received placebo; per-sample allocation not given. For vaccine and placebo recipients, repertoires were sequenced using samples collected on day 63 after the first injection. In Cohort 1b, around 23 adults aged 18-55 years were enrolled at a single site in Boston, USA, between 29 July and 7 August 2020. Ad26.COV2.S consisted of a replication-incompetent adenovirus type 26 vector by which a prefusion-stabilized SARS-CoV-2 spike protein from the original Wuhan strain was expressed.

The source material was peripheral blood, sampled in a trial of Ad26.COV2.S vaccine versus placebo. The sequence was collected from a person aged 18 to 59 who received the Ad26.COV2.S COVID-19 vaccine or a placebo. The rearranged segments are TRBV7-8 and TRBJ1-5; 7 middle bases align to TRBD1. The nucleotide sequence is TGTGCCAGCAGCCGAGACAGGGTTTTTCAGCCCCAGCATTTT. The translation is CASSRDRVFQPQHF.